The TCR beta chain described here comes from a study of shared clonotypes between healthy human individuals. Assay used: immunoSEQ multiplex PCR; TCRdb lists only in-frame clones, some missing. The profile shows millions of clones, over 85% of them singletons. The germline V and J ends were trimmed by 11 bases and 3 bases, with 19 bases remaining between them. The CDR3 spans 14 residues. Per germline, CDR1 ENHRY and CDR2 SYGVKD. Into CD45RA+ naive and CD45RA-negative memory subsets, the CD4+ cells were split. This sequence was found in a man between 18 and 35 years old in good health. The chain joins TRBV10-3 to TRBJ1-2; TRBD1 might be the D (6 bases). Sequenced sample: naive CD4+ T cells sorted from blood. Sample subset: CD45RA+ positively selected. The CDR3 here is CARPDFSGDYGYTF. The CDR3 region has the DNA TGTGCCCGCCCTGATTTTTCAGGGGACTATGGCTACACCTTC.